Listed below are T cell receptor beta chains from one sample, sequenced in a study of response to subunit inactivated influenza vaccine. TCRdb recomputed calls from the RT-PCR reads with MiXCR, one row per CDR3 protein. The data hold approximately 170,000 distinct CDR3 sequences, with over 13% observed a single time. The specimen comprised CD8+ T cells sorted from PBMCs, sampled 5 days after vaccination. Receptors originate from a man aged 45-65 years who received an inactivated influenza vaccine. CDR3s include the opening cysteine and the closing phenylalanine or tryptophan. D genes are given only for firm matches. Expanded clones are given a class, and other clones once, few, many or no size at all.

V	D	size	J	DNA	CDR3
TRBV28	TRBD1	.	TRBJ2-7	TGTGCCAGCAGTCCGACGACAGGGATAGACGAGCAGTACTTC	CASSPTTGIDEQYF
TRBV29-1	.	few	TRBJ2-1	TGCAGCGCCCCACCCGTAGGTGGGGCGAACTACAATGAGCAGTTCTTC	CSAPPVGGANYNEQFF
TRBV11-2	.	many	TRBJ2-3	TGTGCCAGCAGCACGGTCGGAGTGGCGCAGTATTTT	CASSTVGVAQYF
TRBV20-1	.	.	TRBJ2-5	TGCAGTGCTAGTAACTTCCCAGAGACCCAGTACTTC	CSASNFPETQYF
TRBV9	.	few	TRBJ2-1	TGTGCCAGCAGCGTAGTGGGGGCCCCCAACGGTGAGCAGTTCTTC	CASSVVGAPNGEQFF
TRBV4-3	.	few	TRBJ2-1	TGCGCCAGCAGCCACCTTGACGAGGGGGATGAGCAGTTCTTC	CASSHLDEGDEQFF
TRBV10-1	.	.	TRBJ2-2	TGCGCCAGCAGTGAGGCGGTCGCGAACACCGGGGAGCTGTTTTTT	CASSEAVANTGELFF
TRBV12-3/TRBV12-4	.	many	TRBJ2-7	TGTGCCAGCAGTATGACAGGTTTTTCCTACGAGCAGTACTTC	CASSMTGFSYEQYF
TRBV15	TRBD1	.	TRBJ2-7	TGTGCCACCAGCGGGACAGGGATTTCCTACGAGCAGTACTTC	CATSGTGISYEQYF
TRBV29-1	.	.	TRBJ1-5	TGCAGCGTTGGTTTAGGCAACAATCAGCCCCAGCATTTT	CSVGLGNNQPQHF
TRBV6-4	.	.	TRBJ2-5	TGTGCCAGCAGTGACTCAGTGGGCGAGACCCAGTACTTC	CASSDSVGETQYF
TRBV9	.	many	TRBJ2-1	TGTGCCAGCAGCGCCCATAACAATGAGCAGTTCTTC	CASSAHNNEQFF
TRBV7-2	TRBD1	few	TRBJ2-7	TGTGCCAGCAGCTTGGGGACAGGCACGCAGCACGAGCAGTACTTC	CASSLGTGTQHEQYF
TRBV20-1	.	few	TRBJ1-1	TGCAGTGCGGAGCGGGAGAACACTGAAGCTTTCTTT	CSAERENTEAFF
TRBV10-1	.	few	TRBJ2-5	TGCGCCAGCAGCCCAGTTCGGATCCAAGAGACCCAGTACTTC	CASSPVRIQETQYF
TRBV24-1	TRBD2	.	TRBJ2-3	TGTGCCACCAGTGACCCCGGGGCGCGGGAGCCCGCAGATACGCAGTATTTT	CATSDPGAREPADTQYF
TRBV5-6	TRBD1	.	TRBJ2-2	TGTGCCAGCAGCCCGGACAGGGGAGCCGGGGAGCTGTTTTTT	CASSPDRGAGELFF
TRBV6-2/TRBV6-3	.	.	TRBJ2-7	TGTGCCACCAAAGGGTCCTACGAGCAGTACTTC	CATKGSYEQYF
TRBV3-1	.	many	TRBJ2-7	TGTGCCAGCAGCCAACACACAGGAACCTACGAGCAGTACTTC	CASSQHTGTYEQYF
TRBV10-3	.	.	TRBJ2-1	TGTGCCATCAGTCCGGGGAGGGGGAATGAGCAGTTCTTC	CAISPGRGNEQFF
TRBV15	TRBD1	.	TRBJ2-2	TGTGCCACCAGCTCCGGGACAGGGGCCGGGGAGCTGTTTTTT	CATSSGTGAGELFF
TRBV28	.	.	TRBJ1-6	TGTGCCAGCAGCCCCGGGCCCCGAGTTAATTCACCCCTCCACTTT	CASSPGPRVNSPLHF
TRBV15	.	few	TRBJ1-2	TGTCCCACCAGCAGAGAAGGCAGGCGCACCTTC	CPTSREGRRTF
TRBV6-1	.	.	TRBJ2-3	TGTGCCAGCGGGCCGGGGCGAGGTCGGGGCACAGATACGCAGTATTTT	CASGPGRGRGTDTQYF
TRBV11-2	TRBD1	.	TRBJ1-3	TGTGCCAGCAGCTTAATTGTCTCAGGGGGCGCGCCCCTGGGAAACACCATATATTTT	CASSLIVSGGAPLGNTIYF
TRBV27	TRBD2	.	TRBJ2-3	TGTGCCAGCAGTACAATAGCGGGAGGGAGCACAGATACGCAGTATTTT	CASSTIAGGSTDTQYF
TRBV5-6	TRBD1	.	TRBJ2-3	TGTGCCAGCAGCTTGGGCAGGGGGCCGGATACGCAGTATTTT	CASSLGRGPDTQYF
TRBV6-5	.	few	TRBJ2-7	TGTGCCAGCAGTTACTCGAGTCAGGTTCCAAACTACGAGCAGTACTTC	CASSYSSQVPNYEQYF
TRBV21-1	.	few	TRBJ2-7	TGTGCCAGCAGACCTTTCCGACAGGGAGCTACCTACGAGCAGTACTTC	CASRPFRQGATYEQYF
TRBV6-1	.	few	TRBJ2-5	TGTGCCAGCACAAAAGCGATTGGGGGGTACCAAGAGACCCAGTACTTC	CASTKAIGGYQETQYF
TRBV20-1	.	.	TRBJ2-1	TGCAGTGCGAGAGAGATCAGTACGACTATGGGTGAGCAGTTCTTC	CSAREISTTMGEQFF
TRBV5-1	TRBD2	.	TRBJ2-3	TGCGCCAGCAGCCCCGGACTAGCGGGAGGTTTCGCAGATACGCAGTATTTT	CASSPGLAGGFADTQYF
TRBV27	.	few	TRBJ2-7	TGTGCCAGCTCATGGACAGTTAAGTCTTACGAGCAGTACTTC	CASSWTVKSYEQYF
TRBV29-1	TRBD2	few	TRBJ2-5	TGCAGCGTTCCAGCGGGAGCTCAAGAGACCCAGTACTTC	CSVPAGAQETQYF
TRBV29-1	.	.	TRBJ2-1	TGCAGCGGGGCTGGGCACGACTACAATGAGCAGTTCTTC	CSGAGHDYNEQFF
TRBV20-1	.	.	TRBJ2-2	TGCAGTGCTAGAGATCTGGTCTCTTGGGAGCTGTTTTTT	CSARDLVSWELFF
TRBV24-1	TRBD2	.	TRBJ2-1	TGTGCCACCAGTGATTTTAGCGGGACCAATGAGCAGTTCTTC	CATSDFSGTNEQFF
TRBV4-1	.	.	TRBJ2-1	TGCGCCAGCAGCCAAATCGTAGGGGGGGGCCACAATGAGCAGTTCTTC	CASSQIVGGGHNEQFF
TRBV20-1	.	.	TRBJ2-3	TGCAGTGTTCGGTCGACAGTTACGCAGTATTTT	CSVRSTVTQYF
TRBV9	TRBD2	few	TRBJ2-3	TGTGCCAGCAGCATAGCGGGTGCGGCAGATACGCAGTATTTT	CASSIAGAADTQYF
TRBV9	TRBD2	few	TRBJ2-4	TGTGCCAGCACCGAAACTAGCGCCGGTAGCATTCAGTACTTC	CASTETSAGSIQYF
TRBV5-6	.	few	TRBJ2-5	TGTGCCAGCAGCTTGACTCAAGAGACCCAGTACTTC	CASSLTQETQYF
TRBV7-8	TRBD2	.	TRBJ2-1	TGTGCCAGCAGCTTATATGGGCGGGGGGCCCAGGGCAATGAGCAGTTCTTC	CASSLYGRGAQGNEQFF
TRBV7-9	.	many	TRBJ2-1	TGTGCCAGCAGCTTAGGGGCTTACAATGAGCAGTTCTTC	CASSLGAYNEQFF
TRBV11-1	TRBD2	few	TRBJ2-1	TGTGCCAGCAGCTTTGCGGGAGTCCCTTCCAATGAGCAGTTCTTC	CASSFAGVPSNEQFF
TRBV7-9	.	few	TRBJ2-7	TGTGCCAGCAGCTTAGTGCAGAGCTCCTACGAGCAGTACTTC	CASSLVQSSYEQYF
TRBV20-1	TRBD2	few	TRBJ2-7	TGCAGTGCTAGATCAGCTAGCGGGAGCCCCTACGAGCAGTACTTC	CSARSASGSPYEQYF
TRBV15	.	.	TRBJ1-1	TGTGCCACCAGCAGAGTGCAGAGCACTGAAGCTTTCTTT	CATSRVQSTEAFF
TRBV24-1	.	.	TRBJ2-1	TGTGCCACCAGTACGGGCAGGTACAATGAGCAGTTCTTC	CATSTGRYNEQFF
TRBV6-2/TRBV6-3	TRBD2	.	TRBJ2-1	TGTGCCAGTAGACTAGCCAATGAGCAGTTCTTC	CASRLANEQFF